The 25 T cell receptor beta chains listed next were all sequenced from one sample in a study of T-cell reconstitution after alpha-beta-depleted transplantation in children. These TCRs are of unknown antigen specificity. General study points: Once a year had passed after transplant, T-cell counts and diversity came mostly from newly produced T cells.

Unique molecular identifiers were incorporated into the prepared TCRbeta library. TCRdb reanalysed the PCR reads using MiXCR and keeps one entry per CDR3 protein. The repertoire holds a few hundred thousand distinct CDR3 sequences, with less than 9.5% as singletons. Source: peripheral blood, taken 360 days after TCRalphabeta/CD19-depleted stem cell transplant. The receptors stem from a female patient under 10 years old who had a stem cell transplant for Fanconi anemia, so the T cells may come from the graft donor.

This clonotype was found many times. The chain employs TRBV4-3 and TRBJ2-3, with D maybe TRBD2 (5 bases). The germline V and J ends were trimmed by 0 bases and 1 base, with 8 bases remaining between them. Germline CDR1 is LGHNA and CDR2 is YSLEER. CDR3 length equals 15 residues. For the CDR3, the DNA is TGCGCCAGCAGCCAAGAAGCAGCGGGCACAGATACGCAGTATTTT. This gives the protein CASSQEAAGTDTQYF.

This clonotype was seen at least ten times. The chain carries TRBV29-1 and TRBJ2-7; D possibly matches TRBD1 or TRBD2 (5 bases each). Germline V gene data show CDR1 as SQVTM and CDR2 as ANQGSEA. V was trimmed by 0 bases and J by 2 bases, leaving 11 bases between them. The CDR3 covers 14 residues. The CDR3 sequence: CSVEERDGPYEQYF. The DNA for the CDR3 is TGCAGCGTTGAAGAACGGGACGGACCCTACGAGCAGTACTTC.

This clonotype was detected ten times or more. The CDR3 sequence: CASTPGSQETQYF. Here the CDR3 DNA reads TGTGCCAGCACCCCCGGCTCCCAAGAGACCCAGTACTTC. The chain combines TRBV12-3 or TRBV12-4 with TRBJ2-5; D is undetermined. The CDR3 runs to 13 residues. V lost 7 bases and J lost 1, with 10 bases in between.

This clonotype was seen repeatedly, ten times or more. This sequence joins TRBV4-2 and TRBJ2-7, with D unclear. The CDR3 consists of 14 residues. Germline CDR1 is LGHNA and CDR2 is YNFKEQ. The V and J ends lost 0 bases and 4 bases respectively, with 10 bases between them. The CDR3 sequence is CASSQDPDTYEQYF. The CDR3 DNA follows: TGTGCCAGCAGCCAAGACCCAGACACGTACGAGCAGTACTTC.

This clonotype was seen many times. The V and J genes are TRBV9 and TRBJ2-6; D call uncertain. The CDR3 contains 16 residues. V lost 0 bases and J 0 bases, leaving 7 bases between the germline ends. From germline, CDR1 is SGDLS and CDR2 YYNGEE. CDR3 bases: TGTGCCAGCAGCGTAGCTACGAGCTCTGGGGCCAACGTCCTGACTTTC. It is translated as CASSVATSSGANVLTF.

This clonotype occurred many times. This CDR3 is CASSSGRGADTQYF. CDR3 sequence (DNA): TGTGCCAGCAGCTCTGGGCGGGGCGCAGATACGCAGTATTTT. This sequence joins TRBV7-3 and TRBJ2-3; tentative D call: TRBD2 (6 bases). This CDR3 is 14 amino acids long. Trimming cost V 4 bases and J 4 bases, with 12 bases left between them. Germline CDR1 and CDR2: SGHTA and FQGTGA.

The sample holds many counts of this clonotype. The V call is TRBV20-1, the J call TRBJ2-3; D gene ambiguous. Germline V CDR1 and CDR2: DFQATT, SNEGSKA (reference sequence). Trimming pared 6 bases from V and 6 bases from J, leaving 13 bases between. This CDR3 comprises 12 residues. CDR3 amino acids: CSAPATTDTQYF. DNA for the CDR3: TGCAGTGCGCCAGCTACAACGGATACGCAGTATTTT.

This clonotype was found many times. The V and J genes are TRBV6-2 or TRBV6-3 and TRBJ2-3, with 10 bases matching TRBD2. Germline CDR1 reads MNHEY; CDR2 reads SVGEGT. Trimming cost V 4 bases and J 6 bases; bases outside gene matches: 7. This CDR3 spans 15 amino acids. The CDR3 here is CASSFGTSEVDTQYF. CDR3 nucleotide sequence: TGTGCCAGCAGTTTCGGGACTAGCGAGGTCGATACGCAGTATTTT.

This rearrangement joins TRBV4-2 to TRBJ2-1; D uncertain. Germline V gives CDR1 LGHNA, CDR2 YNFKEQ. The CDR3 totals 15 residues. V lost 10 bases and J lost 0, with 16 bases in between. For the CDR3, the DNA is TGTGCCATGGGCCCCGGGCTCCTCTCCTACAATGAGCAGTTCTTC. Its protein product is CAMGPGLLSYNEQFF.

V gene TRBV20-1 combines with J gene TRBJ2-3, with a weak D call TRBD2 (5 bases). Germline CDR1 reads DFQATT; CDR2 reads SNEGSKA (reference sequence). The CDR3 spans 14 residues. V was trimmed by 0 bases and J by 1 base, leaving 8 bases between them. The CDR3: CSARDRRGTDTQYF. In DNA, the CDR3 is TGCAGTGCTAGAGATCGGCGGGGCACAGATACGCAGTATTTT.

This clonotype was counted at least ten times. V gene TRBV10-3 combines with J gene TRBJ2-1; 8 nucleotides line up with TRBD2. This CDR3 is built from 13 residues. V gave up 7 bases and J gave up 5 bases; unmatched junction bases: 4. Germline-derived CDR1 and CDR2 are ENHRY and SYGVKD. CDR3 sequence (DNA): TGTGCCATCACCCGGGGGGGGAACAATGAGCAGTTCTTC. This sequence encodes CAITRGGNNEQFF.

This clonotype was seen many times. The DNA of the CDR3 is TGCGCCAGCAGCCCGGATATAAGGACTACCATATATTTT. Its translation is CASSPDIRTTIYF. The chain joins TRBV4-3 to TRBJ1-3; no definite D call. The V gene's germline CDR1 is LGHNA and CDR2 YSLEER. V was cut by 4 bases and J by 10 bases, with 14 bases left in between. This CDR3 is 13 amino acids long.

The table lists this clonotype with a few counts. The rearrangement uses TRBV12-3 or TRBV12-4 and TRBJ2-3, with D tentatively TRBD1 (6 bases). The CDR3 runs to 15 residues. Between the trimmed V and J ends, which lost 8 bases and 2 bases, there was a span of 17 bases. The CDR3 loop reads CASGVFTGITDTQYF. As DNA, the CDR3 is TGTGCCAGCGGGGTATTTACAGGGATCACAGATACGCAGTATTTT.

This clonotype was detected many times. DNA of the CDR3: TGTGCCAGCAGCTTTAACATGAACACTGAAGCTTTCTTT. Translation: CASSFNMNTEAFF. The rearrangement uses TRBV12-3 or TRBV12-4 and TRBJ1-1, with D uncertain. V was shortened by 6 bases and J by 0 bases, with 8 bases between the two germline ends. The CDR3 is 13 amino acids.

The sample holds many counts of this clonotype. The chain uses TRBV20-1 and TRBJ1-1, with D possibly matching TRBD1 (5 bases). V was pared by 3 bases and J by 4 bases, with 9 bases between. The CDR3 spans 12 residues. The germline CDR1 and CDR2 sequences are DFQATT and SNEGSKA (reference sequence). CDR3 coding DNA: TGCAGTGCTAGTCAGGGAACCACTGAAGCTTTCTTT. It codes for CSASQGTTEAFF.

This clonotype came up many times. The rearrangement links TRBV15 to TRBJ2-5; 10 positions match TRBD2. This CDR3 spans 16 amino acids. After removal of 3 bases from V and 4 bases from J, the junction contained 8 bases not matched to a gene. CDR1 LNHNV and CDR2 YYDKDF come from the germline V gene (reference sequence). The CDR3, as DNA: TGTGCCACCAGCAGGATGGAAGCGGGGGGGTTAGAGACCCAGTACTTC. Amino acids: CATSRMEAGGLETQYF. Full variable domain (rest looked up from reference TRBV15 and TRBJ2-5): DAMVIQNPRYQVTQFGKPVTLSCSQTLNHNVMYWYQQKSSQAPKLLFHYYDKDFNNEADTPDNFQSRRPNTSFCFLDIRSPGLGDTAMYLCATSRMEAGGLETQYFGPGTRLLVL.

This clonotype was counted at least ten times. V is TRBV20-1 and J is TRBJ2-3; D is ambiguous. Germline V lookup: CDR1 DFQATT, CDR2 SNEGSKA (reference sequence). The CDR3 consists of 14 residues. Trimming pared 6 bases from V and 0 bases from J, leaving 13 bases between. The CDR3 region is CSALDTDSTDTQYF. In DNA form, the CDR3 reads TGCAGTGCCCTAGACACCGATAGCACAGATACGCAGTATTTT.

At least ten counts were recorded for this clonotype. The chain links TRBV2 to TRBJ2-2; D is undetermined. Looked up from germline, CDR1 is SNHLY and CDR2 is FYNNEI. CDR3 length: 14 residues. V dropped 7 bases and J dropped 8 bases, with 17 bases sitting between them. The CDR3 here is CASTGQVFKGELFF. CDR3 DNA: TGTGCCAGCACCGGCCAGGTCTTTAAGGGGGAGCTGTTTTTT.

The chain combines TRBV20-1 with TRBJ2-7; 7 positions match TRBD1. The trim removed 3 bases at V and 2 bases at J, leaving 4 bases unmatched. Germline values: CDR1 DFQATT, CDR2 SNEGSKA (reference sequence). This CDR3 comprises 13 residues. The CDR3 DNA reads TGCAGTGCTAGGGTGGACAGGCCCTACGAGCAGTACTTC. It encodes CSARVDRPYEQYF.

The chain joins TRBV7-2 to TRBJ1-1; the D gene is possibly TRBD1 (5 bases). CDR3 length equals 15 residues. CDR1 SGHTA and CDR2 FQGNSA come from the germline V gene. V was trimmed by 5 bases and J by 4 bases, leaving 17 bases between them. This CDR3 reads CASSPFGGAITEAFF. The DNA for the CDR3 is TGTGCCAGCAGCCCATTCGGTGGGGCTATCACTGAAGCTTTCTTT. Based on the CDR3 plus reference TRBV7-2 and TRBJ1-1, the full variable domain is GAGVSQSPSNKVTEKGKDVELRCDPISGHTALYWYRQSLGQGLEFLIYFQGNSAPDKSGLPSDRFSAERTGGSVSTLTIQRTQQEDSAVYLCASSPFGGAITEAFFGQGTRLTVV.

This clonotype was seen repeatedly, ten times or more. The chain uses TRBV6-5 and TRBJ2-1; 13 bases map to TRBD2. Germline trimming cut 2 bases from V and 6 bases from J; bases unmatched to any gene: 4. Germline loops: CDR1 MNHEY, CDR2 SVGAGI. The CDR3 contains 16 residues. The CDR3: CASSYLLAGGRNEQFF. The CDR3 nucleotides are TGTGCCAGCAGTTACCTACTAGCGGGGGGGCGCAATGAGCAGTTCTTC.

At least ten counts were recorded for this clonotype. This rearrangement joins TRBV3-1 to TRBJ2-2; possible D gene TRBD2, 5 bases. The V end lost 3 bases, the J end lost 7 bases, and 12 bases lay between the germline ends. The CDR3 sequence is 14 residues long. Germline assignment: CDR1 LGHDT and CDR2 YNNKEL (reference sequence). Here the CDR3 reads CASSQPVGSGELFF. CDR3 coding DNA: TGTGCCAGCAGCCAGCCGGTAGGGAGCGGGGAGCTGTTTTTT.

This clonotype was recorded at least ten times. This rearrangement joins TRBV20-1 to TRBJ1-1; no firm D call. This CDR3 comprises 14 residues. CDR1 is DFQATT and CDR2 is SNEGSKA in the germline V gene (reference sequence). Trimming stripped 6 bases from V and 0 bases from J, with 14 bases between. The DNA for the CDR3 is TGCAGTGCGCGCCGAGGGAACATGAACACTGAAGCTTTCTTT. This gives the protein CSARRGNMNTEAFF.

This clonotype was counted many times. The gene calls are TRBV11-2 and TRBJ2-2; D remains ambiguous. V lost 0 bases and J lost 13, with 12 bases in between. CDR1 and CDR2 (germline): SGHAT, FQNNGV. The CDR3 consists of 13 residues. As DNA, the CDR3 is TGTGCCAGCAGCTTAGAGGGTAGTTACTCGCTGTTTTTT. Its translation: CASSLEGSYSLFF. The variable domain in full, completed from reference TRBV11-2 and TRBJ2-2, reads EAGVAQSPRYKIIEKRQSVAFWCNPISGHATLYWYQQILGQGPKLLIQFQNNGVVDDSQLPKDRFSAERLKGVDSTLKIQPAKLEDSAVYLCASSLEGSYSLFFGEGSRLTVL.

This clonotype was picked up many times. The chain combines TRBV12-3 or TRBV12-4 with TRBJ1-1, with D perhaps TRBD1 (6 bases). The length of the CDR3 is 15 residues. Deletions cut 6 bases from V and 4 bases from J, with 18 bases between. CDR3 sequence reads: CASRDYRDLGTEAFF. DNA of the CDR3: TGTGCCAGCAGAGACTACAGGGATTTGGGCACTGAAGCTTTCTTT.